What follows are 3 T cell receptor beta chains derived from one specimen sequenced in a study of cytomegalovirus exposure and HLA in healthy donors. PCR involved 60 Vbeta and 13 Jbeta primers. Generated by immunoSEQ multiplex PCR, the TCRdb table keeps only in-frame clones and is missing some. The sample lists approximately 210,000 clones, over 60% occurring once. The source material was PBMCs. The receptors originated from a woman aged 40-49 years in good health and CMV-seronegative.

The chain has TRBV4-3 and TRBJ2-1; TRBD1 matches 8 bases. The germline gives CDR1 LGHNA, CDR2 YSLEER. This CDR3 contains 18 residues. V shed 4 bases and J 0 bases; nucleotides not matched to a gene: 11. CDR3 nucleotide sequence: TGCGCCAGCAGCCCTGGCAGGGGGCTTAAAAGCTCCTACAATGAGCAGTTCTTC. It translates to CASSPGRGLKSSYNEQFF.

The J gene is TRBJ2-2, the V gene TRBV2, with 14 positions matching TRBD2. The CDR3 is 16 residues long. Germline CDR1 and CDR2: SNHLY and FYNNEI. With V trimmed by 4 bases and J by 7 bases, 5 bases remained unmatched. The CDR3 protein is CASSGGLAGVHGELFF. In DNA form, the CDR3 reads TGTGCCAGCAGTGGGGGACTAGCGGGAGTCCACGGGGAGCTGTTTTTT. The variable domain in full, completed from reference TRBV2 and TRBJ2-2, reads EPEVTQTPSHQVTQMGQEVILRCVPISNHLYFYWYRQILGQKVEFLVSFYNNEISEKSEIFDDQFSVERPDGSNFTLKIRSTKLEDSAMYFCASSGGLAGVHGELFFGEGSRLTVL.

V gene TRBV7-8 combines with J gene TRBJ2-4, with TRBD1 matching over 11 bases. J lost 14 bases, V lost 4 bases, and 7 bases had no gene match. The CDR3 totals 13 residues. Germline CDR1 reads SGHVS; CDR2 reads FQNEAQ. CDR3 sequence (DNA): TGTGCCAGCAGCTCTGGGACAGGGGGACACAAGTACTTC. Protein product: CASSSGTGGHKYF.